These T cell receptor beta chains were read from a single sample in a study of CD8+ T cells in alopecia areata. The protocol was immunoSEQ multiplex PCR, while the TCRdb copy is restricted to in-frame clones and leaves out a portion. The sample records approximately 150,000 clones, around three fifths being singletons. Sequenced here: CD4+ T cells sorted from blood, sampled at week 24, from a patient treated with tofacitinib. The receptors originated from a human donor with alopecia areata. Each CDR3 is given with its conserved first and last residue. Each record gives: clone size, D gene, V gene, J gene, CDR3 DNA, CDR3 protein. D genes are given only for firm matches. Clone size is not always given. Where it is, it says once, few, many or a class for expanded clones.

clone_size: -
d_call: -
v_call: TRBV6-1
j_call: TRBJ1-5
cdr3_nt: TGTGCCAGCAGTGAGAACCCCTCAGGTAGCAATCAGCCCCAGCATTTT
cdr3_aa: CASSENPSGSNQPQHF

clone_size: -
d_call: TRBD2
v_call: TRBV4-2
j_call: TRBJ2-7
cdr3_nt: TGTGCCAGCAGCCAAGATCTAGGACTAGCGGGGAACTACGAGCAGTACTTC
cdr3_aa: CASSQDLGLAGNYEQYF

clone_size: -
d_call: -
v_call: TRBV5-1
j_call: TRBJ1-1
cdr3_nt: TGCGCCAGCAGCTCCCAGGGACAGAACACTGAAGCTTTCTTT
cdr3_aa: CASSSQGQNTEAFF

clone_size: few
d_call: -
v_call: TRBV7-9
j_call: TRBJ1-2
cdr3_nt: TGTGCCAGCAGCCGTCCCTCCGTGAATACCTATGGCTACACCTTC
cdr3_aa: CASSRPSVNTYGYTF

clone_size: -
d_call: -
v_call: TRBV30
j_call: TRBJ1-2
cdr3_nt: TGTGCCTGGAGTGTGGGACCGACCTATGGCTACACCTTC
cdr3_aa: CAWSVGPTYGYTF

clone_size: -
d_call: -
v_call: TRBV27
j_call: TRBJ2-5
cdr3_nt: TGTGCCAGCAGTTTAAACATCGTAGAGACCCAGTACTTC
cdr3_aa: CASSLNIVETQYF

clone_size: -
d_call: TRBD2
v_call: TRBV7-8
j_call: TRBJ2-2
cdr3_nt: TGTGCCAGCAGCGGCCTACTGGGGACTAGCGGGGGGAACACCGGGGAGCTGTTTTTT
cdr3_aa: CASSGLLGTSGGNTGELFF

clone_size: few
d_call: -
v_call: TRBV5-1
j_call: TRBJ2-7
cdr3_nt: TGCGCCAGCAGCTCGGACAGTCTGGGTTACGAGCAGTACTTC
cdr3_aa: CASSSDSLGYEQYF

clone_size: -
d_call: -
v_call: TRBV5-6
j_call: TRBJ2-6
cdr3_nt: TGTGCCAGCAGCTTGGGAACCACTGGGGCCAACGTCCTGACTTTC
cdr3_aa: CASSLGTTGANVLTF

clone_size: -
d_call: TRBD1
v_call: TRBV29-1
j_call: TRBJ2-7
cdr3_nt: TGCAGCGTCAGACTACTACAGGGGATCGGTGAGTTGGAGTACTTC
cdr3_aa: CSVRLLQGIGELEYF

clone_size: -
d_call: TRBD1
v_call: TRBV29-1
j_call: TRBJ1-4
cdr3_nt: TGCAGCGTTGTTAAGGGGGCCGGGGAAAAACTGTTTTTT
cdr3_aa: CSVVKGAGEKLFF

clone_size: few
d_call: TRBD1
v_call: TRBV7-9
j_call: TRBJ2-1
cdr3_nt: TGTGCCAGCAGCACCGAGGACAGGGTGGCTGAGCAGTTCTTC
cdr3_aa: CASSTEDRVAEQFF

clone_size: few
d_call: -
v_call: TRBV5-6
j_call: TRBJ2-5
cdr3_nt: TGTGCCAGCAGCTTGGATGAGGTAGAGACCCAGTACTTC
cdr3_aa: CASSLDEVETQYF

clone_size: many
d_call: -
v_call: TRBV7-9
j_call: TRBJ1-4
cdr3_nt: TGTGCCAGCAGCCTCTGGGGGACTGCAACTAATGAAAAACTGTTTTTT
cdr3_aa: CASSLWGTATNEKLFF

clone_size: -
d_call: TRBD1
v_call: TRBV7-8
j_call: TRBJ1-1
cdr3_nt: TGTGCCAGCAGCCCCCTGACAGGGAGTACTGAAGCTTTCTTT
cdr3_aa: CASSPLTGSTEAFF

clone_size: -
d_call: -
v_call: TRBV7-3
j_call: TRBJ2-5
cdr3_nt: TGTGCCAGCAGCTTACGCCGTACCAGCGAACGAGGTGGAGAGACCCAGTACTTC
cdr3_aa: CASSLRRTSERGGETQYF

clone_size: -
d_call: -
v_call: TRBV29-1
j_call: TRBJ2-1
cdr3_nt: TGCAGCGTTGAAGAACCAGGGAGGTTCTTC
cdr3_aa: CSVEEPGRFF

clone_size: -
d_call: -
v_call: TRBV4-1
j_call: TRBJ1-4
cdr3_nt: TGCGCCAGCAGCCAAGACTGGGCGACTAATGAAAAACTGTTTTTT
cdr3_aa: CASSQDWATNEKLFF

clone_size: few
d_call: -
v_call: TRBV5-1
j_call: TRBJ2-1
cdr3_nt: TGCGCCAGCAGGCCGACGGAGTACAATGAGCAGTTCTTC
cdr3_aa: CASRPTEYNEQFF

clone_size: once
d_call: -
v_call: TRBV30
j_call: TRBJ1-1
cdr3_nt: TGTGCCTGGAGTGTACGTAGGATGAACACTGAAGCTTTCTTT
cdr3_aa: CAWSVRRMNTEAFF

clone_size: few
d_call: -
v_call: TRBV7-2
j_call: TRBJ1-5
cdr3_nt: TGTGCCAGCAGCTCGTCGAGGGACCTATGGCCACGAAGCAATCAGCCCCAGCATTTT
cdr3_aa: CASSSSRDLWPRSNQPQHF

clone_size: few
d_call: TRBD2
v_call: TRBV29-1
j_call: TRBJ2-6
cdr3_nt: TGCAGCGTAGCGGGGGCAGAGAGCTCTGGGGCCAACGTCCTGACTTTC
cdr3_aa: CSVAGAESSGANVLTF

clone_size: -
d_call: -
v_call: TRBV15
j_call: TRBJ2-7
cdr3_nt: TGTGCCACCAGCAGAGAGCGGGGCGGGAACGAGCAGTACTTC
cdr3_aa: CATSRERGGNEQYF

clone_size: few
d_call: -
v_call: TRBV29-1
j_call: TRBJ1-2
cdr3_nt: TGCAGCGTTGTAGCGGAAAACTATGGCTACACCTTC
cdr3_aa: CSVVAENYGYTF

clone_size: few
d_call: -
v_call: TRBV29-1
j_call: TRBJ1-5
cdr3_nt: TGCAGCGTTGAAGAGGGTGGCAATCAGCCCCAGCATTTT
cdr3_aa: CSVEEGGNQPQHF

clone_size: -
d_call: TRBD1
v_call: TRBV7-2
j_call: TRBJ2-7
cdr3_nt: TGTGCCAGCAGCTTAGTGGGACAGGGAAGCTTACAGTACTTC
cdr3_aa: CASSLVGQGSLQYF

clone_size: few
d_call: TRBD1
v_call: TRBV29-1
j_call: TRBJ2-3
cdr3_nt: TGCAGCGTTGACACAGGGACAGGGGGCGCGTTCTATACGCAGTATTTT
cdr3_aa: CSVDTGTGGAFYTQYF

clone_size: -
d_call: TRBD1
v_call: TRBV6-5
j_call: TRBJ2-1
cdr3_nt: TGTGCCAGCAGTTTCGGCGGGACAGGGAATGAGCAGTTCTTC
cdr3_aa: CASSFGGTGNEQFF

clone_size: few
d_call: -
v_call: TRBV30
j_call: TRBJ1-2
cdr3_nt: TGTGCCTGGAGTGCAGGAACAAGCGGCTATGGCTACACCTTC
cdr3_aa: CAWSAGTSGYGYTF

clone_size: -
d_call: TRBD1
v_call: TRBV27
j_call: TRBJ1-2
cdr3_nt: TGTGCCAGCAGCCCTGGGACAGGGGGCTCTTATGGCTACACCTTC
cdr3_aa: CASSPGTGGSYGYTF

clone_size: -
d_call: TRBD1
v_call: TRBV7-2
j_call: TRBJ2-6
cdr3_nt: TGTGCCAGCAGCTTAGTTCAGGGGGCTGGGGCCAACGTCCTGACTTTC
cdr3_aa: CASSLVQGAGANVLTF

clone_size: -
d_call: TRBD1
v_call: TRBV6-5
j_call: TRBJ1-1
cdr3_nt: TGTGCCAGCAGTAACCGGGACAGGGGGAGAGCTTTCTTT
cdr3_aa: CASSNRDRGRAFF

clone_size: few
d_call: -
v_call: TRBV5-1
j_call: TRBJ2-2
cdr3_nt: TGCGCCAGCAGCCCAATACCGACAGTTAACACCGGGGAGCTGTTTTTT
cdr3_aa: CASSPIPTVNTGELFF

clone_size: -
d_call: -
v_call: TRBV30
j_call: TRBJ1-5
cdr3_nt: TGTGCCTGGAGTGCCCGAACGGGATTCGATCAGTCCCAGCATTTT
cdr3_aa: CAWSARTGFDQSQHF

clone_size: few
d_call: -
v_call: TRBV7-9
j_call: TRBJ1-6
cdr3_nt: TGTGCCAGCAGCTCCAGTAATTCACCCCTCCACTTT
cdr3_aa: CASSSSNSPLHF

clone_size: -
d_call: TRBD1
v_call: TRBV30
j_call: TRBJ2-7
cdr3_nt: TGTGCCTGGGCAGGACAGGGTCGGCACGAGCAGTACTTC
cdr3_aa: CAWAGQGRHEQYF

clone_size: -
d_call: TRBD1
v_call: TRBV29-1
j_call: TRBJ2-5
cdr3_nt: TGCAGCGGCGCGACAGGGGGCAGAGAGACCCAGTACTTC
cdr3_aa: CSGATGGRETQYF

clone_size: once
d_call: -
v_call: TRBV20-1
j_call: TRBJ1-2
cdr3_nt: TGCAGTGCTAGAGATCAGGCCTACACCTTC
cdr3_aa: CSARDQAYTF

clone_size: -
d_call: TRBD2
v_call: TRBV6-5
j_call: TRBJ2-3
cdr3_nt: TGTGCCACTAGGACTAGCGGGGGGAATACGCAGTATTTT
cdr3_aa: CATRTSGGNTQYF

clone_size: few
d_call: -
v_call: TRBV19
j_call: TRBJ1-2
cdr3_nt: TGTGCCAGTAGTATCGGGATAAACTATGGCTACACCTTC
cdr3_aa: CASSIGINYGYTF

clone_size: -
d_call: -
v_call: TRBV9
j_call: TRBJ2-7
cdr3_nt: TGTGCCAGCAGCGTAGACTCAACTAGCCCCGAGCAGTACTTC
cdr3_aa: CASSVDSTSPEQYF

clone_size: few
d_call: -
v_call: TRBV29-1
j_call: TRBJ1-1
cdr3_nt: TGCAGCGTTGTTAGGGTGAACACTGAAGCTTTCTTT
cdr3_aa: CSVVRVNTEAFF

clone_size: medium-sized
d_call: TRBD1
v_call: TRBV30
j_call: TRBJ2-7
cdr3_nt: TGTGCCTGGAGTGAACGAGTGGGGACAGTCGGCCACGAGCAGTACTTC
cdr3_aa: CAWSERVGTVGHEQYF

clone_size: few
d_call: TRBD1
v_call: TRBV29-1
j_call: TRBJ2-7
cdr3_nt: TGCAGCGTTACGGGACAGGGAGGCTACGAGCAGTACTTC
cdr3_aa: CSVTGQGGYEQYF

clone_size: once
d_call: -
v_call: TRBV29-1
j_call: TRBJ2-3
cdr3_nt: TGCAGCGTTGCCAGCCGCCTTATCCCAGATACGCAGTATTTT
cdr3_aa: CSVASRLIPDTQYF

clone_size: -
d_call: -
v_call: TRBV20-1
j_call: TRBJ1-6
cdr3_nt: TGCAGTGCTAGACGCAGCACCCTCCACTTT
cdr3_aa: CSARRSTLHF

clone_size: -
d_call: TRBD1
v_call: TRBV5-1
j_call: TRBJ1-6
cdr3_nt: TGCGCCAGCAGCTTGTCGGGACAGGGTTATTCACCCCTCCACTTT
cdr3_aa: CASSLSGQGYSPLHF

clone_size: -
d_call: -
v_call: TRBV30
j_call: TRBJ1-1
cdr3_nt: TGTGCCTGGAGTCAACGGAGGAACACTGAAGCTTTCTTT
cdr3_aa: CAWSQRRNTEAFF

clone_size: few
d_call: -
v_call: TRBV5-1
j_call: TRBJ2-7
cdr3_nt: TGCGCCAGCAGCGGTTCCTACGAGCAGTACTTC
cdr3_aa: CASSGSYEQYF

clone_size: many
d_call: -
v_call: TRBV7-9
j_call: TRBJ2-7
cdr3_nt: TGTGCCAGCAGCTTAGGTCTTCCCTTTCGCGAGCAGTACTTC
cdr3_aa: CASSLGLPFREQYF

clone_size: -
d_call: -
v_call: TRBV27
j_call: TRBJ1-5
cdr3_nt: TGTGCCAGCACCCAGCCCCAGCATTTT
cdr3_aa: CASTQPQHF

clone_size: -
d_call: -
v_call: TRBV7-9
j_call: TRBJ2-4
cdr3_nt: TGTGCCAGCAGCTTATTAGGGGGGAACATTCAGTACTTC
cdr3_aa: CASSLLGGNIQYF

clone_size: -
d_call: -
v_call: TRBV25-1
j_call: TRBJ2-7
cdr3_nt: TGTGCCAGCAGTGAAGGGCGGAGCTACGAGCAGTACTTC
cdr3_aa: CASSEGRSYEQYF

clone_size: -
d_call: -
v_call: TRBV30
j_call: TRBJ1-6
cdr3_nt: TGTGCCTGGAGACACCGCCGGGGGAAGTTTGGTTCACCCCTCCACTTT
cdr3_aa: CAWRHRRGKFGSPLHF

clone_size: -
d_call: -
v_call: TRBV10-3
j_call: TRBJ1-6
cdr3_nt: TGTGCCATCAGTGACAAGGGGACGAATAATTCACCCCTCCACTTT
cdr3_aa: CAISDKGTNNSPLHF

clone_size: -
d_call: -
v_call: TRBV29-1
j_call: TRBJ2-1
cdr3_nt: TGCAGCGTTAGACAGACCGGCAATGAGCAGTTCTTC
cdr3_aa: CSVRQTGNEQFF

clone_size: -
d_call: TRBD1
v_call: TRBV7-9
j_call: TRBJ2-5
cdr3_nt: TGTGCCAGCAGCTGGAACAGGGGGCAAGAGACCCAGTACTTC
cdr3_aa: CASSWNRGQETQYF

clone_size: -
d_call: -
v_call: TRBV6-5
j_call: TRBJ1-6
cdr3_nt: TGTGCCAGCAGTTATTGGAAAGGGAGCTCACCCCTCCACTTT
cdr3_aa: CASSYWKGSSPLHF

clone_size: -
d_call: -
v_call: TRBV6-5
j_call: TRBJ1-5
cdr3_nt: TGTGCCAGCAGTTACTCGCCAGGGGTAGGTGGTCAGCCCCAGCATTTT
cdr3_aa: CASSYSPGVGGQPQHF